Listed here are 15 T cell receptor beta chains from one sample, sequenced in a study of early T cells in non-severe SARS-CoV-2 infection. TCRdb ran MiXCR on the 5' RACE reads and lists one entry per CDR3 protein. Of about 71,000 distinct CDR3 sequences listed, approximately 14% are singletons. Sample: whole blood. Source of these receptors: an adult who was a healthcare worker with PCR-confirmed SARS-CoV-2 infection or an uninfected control (not recorded which).

This clonotype was counted a single time. This may be a read error, as it is one base from a much larger clone. This chain joins TRBV28 and TRBJ2-1; 11 bases align to TRBD2. V gave up 10 bases and J gave up 4 bases; unmatched junction bases: 6. The CDR3 contains 14 residues. Germline CDR1 reads MDHEN; CDR2 reads SYDVKM. CDR3 DNA sequence: TGTGCCATGGGGACTAGCGGAAGGTACAATGAGCAGTTCTTC. Amino acid sequence: CAMGTSGRYNEQFF.

The rearrangement links TRBV3-1 to TRBJ1-2; no clear D gene. Germline assignment: CDR1 LGHDT and CDR2 YNNKEL (reference sequence). V was shortened by 1 base and J by 6 bases, with 3 bases between the two germline ends. The length of the CDR3 is 11 residues. The CDR3: CASSQGNGYTF. The CDR3 nucleotides are TGTGCCAGCAGCCAAGGAAATGGCTACACCTTC.

V gene TRBV5-1 combines with J gene TRBJ1-1; D is unclear. The germline V and J ends were trimmed by 3 bases and 5 bases, with 14 bases remaining between them. The CDR3 is made up of 14 amino acids. CDR1 SGHRS and CDR2 YFSETQ come from the germline V gene. The CDR3 sequence: CASSSASWGTEAFF. The CDR3 nucleotides are TGCGCCAGCAGCTCGGCTAGTTGGGGAACTGAAGCTTTCTTT.

This clonotype was counted a few times. The chain uses TRBV20-1 and TRBJ1-1; TRBD1 matches 8 bases. Losses at the gene ends were 5 bases for V and 4 bases for J; bases not matched to a gene: 21. CDR3 length: 18 residues. Germline-derived CDR1 and CDR2 are DFQATT and SNEGSKA (reference sequence). DNA for the CDR3: TGCAGTGCTTTCGGACAGGGTGGGACAAAGGGGCGACCCACTGAAGCTTTCTTT. It is translated as CSAFGQGGTKGRPTEAFF.

A few counts support this clonotype. The rearrangement links TRBV29-1 to TRBJ2-7; TRBD2 matches 14 bases. The V gene's germline CDR1 is SQVTM and CDR2 ANQGSEA. This CDR3 contains 14 residues. The ends lost 5 bases at V and 6 bases at J; junction bases unmatched: 6. CDR3 loop: CSVRLAGGTGEQYF. The CDR3 bases are TGCAGCGTTAGACTAGCGGGGGGGACTGGCGAGCAGTACTTC.

A few counts support this clonotype. The chain recombines TRBV20-1 with TRBJ1-2, with D maybe TRBD1 (5 bases). V was pared by 4 bases and J by 4 bases, with 25 bases between. In germline, CDR1 is DFQATT, CDR2 SNEGSKA (reference sequence). The CDR3 spans 17 residues. The CDR3 region has the DNA TGCAGTGCTACACCCGGCGGACCTACCACAGGAGGCTATGGCTACACCTTC. Translating it yields CSATPGGPTTGGYGYTF.

This clonotype has just a few counts. This chain links TRBV20-1 with TRBJ2-1; 9 bases agree with TRBD1. Germline trimming cut 7 bases from V and 3 bases from J; bases unmatched to any gene: 4. CDR1 DFQATT and CDR2 SNEGSKA come from the germline V gene (reference sequence). The CDR3 totals 13 residues. For the CDR3, the DNA is TGCAGTGTTTCGGGACAGGGCTACAATGAGCAGTTCTTC. As protein: CSVSGQGYNEQFF.

This clonotype was counted at least ten times. This chain joins TRBV29-1 and TRBJ1-2; 7 nucleotides agree with TRBD1. CDR1 is SQVTM, CDR2 ANQGSEA, per germline. J was trimmed by 5 bases and V by 1 base; bases with no gene match: 10. The CDR3 loop spans 15 amino acids. The CDR3 here is CSVEGTGAIEYGYTF. DNA for the CDR3: TGCAGCGTTGAAGGGACAGGAGCGATCGAATATGGCTACACCTTC.

This chain connects TRBV5-1 to TRBJ2-2; perhaps TRBD2 as D (6 bases). The CDR3 contains 15 residues. CDR1 is SGHRS, CDR2 YFSETQ, per germline. V was clipped by 2 bases and J by 5 bases, with 13 bases between them. CDR3 sequence reads: CASSFAGGMTGELFF. DNA of the CDR3: TGCGCCAGCAGCTTCGCCGGGGGAATGACCGGGGAGCTGTTTTTT. The full variable domain, with the rest looked up from reference TRBV5-1 and TRBJ2-2, is KAGVTQTPRYLIKTRGQQVTLSCSPISGHRSVSWYQQTPGQGLQFLFEYFSETQRNKGNFPGRFSGRQFSNSRSEMNVSTLELGDSALYLCASSFAGGMTGELFFGEGSRLTVL.

This chain links TRBV29-1 with TRBJ2-7, with a possible D match to TRBD1 (6 bases). Germline CDR1 reads SQVTM; CDR2 reads ANQGSEA. V lost 7 bases to trimming and J lost 3 bases, with 13 bases between them. This CDR3 spans 12 amino acids. CDR3 sequence (DNA): TGCAGCGCTGTGACAGGTAGCTACGAGCAGTACTTC. Residues: CSAVTGSYEQYF.

This clonotype appeared many times. The rearrangement links TRBV11-2 to TRBJ2-3, with 8 bases aligning to TRBD1. The CDR3 consists of 16 residues. Germline CDR1 is SGHAT and CDR2 is FQNNGV. Germline trimming cut 5 bases from V and 2 bases from J; bases unmatched to any gene: 9. CDR3 coding DNA: TGTGCCAGCAGCCACGGACAGGGAATAACCACAGATACGCAGTATTTT. Translating it yields CASSHGQGITTDTQYF.

This clonotype showed up just a few times. The rearrangement links TRBV7-2 to TRBJ2-1, with 13 bases aligning to TRBD2. CDR1 and CDR2 (germline): SGHTA, FQGNSA. There are 18 residues in the CDR3. The junction had 11 bases not matched to a gene; V was cut back by 3 bases and J by 6 bases. CDR3 residues: CASSFSGLAGALGNEQFF. In DNA, the CDR3 is TGTGCCAGCAGCTTTAGCGGACTAGCGGGGGCTCTGGGCAATGAGCAGTTCTTC.

The rearrangement joins TRBV29-1 to TRBJ2-1; D is unresolved. This CDR3 is built from 13 residues. CDR1 and CDR2 from the germline V gene are SQVTM and ANQGSEA. The germline V and J ends were trimmed by 3 bases and 8 bases, with 14 bases remaining between them. CDR3 DNA: TGCAGCGTTGAGGAGTGGCCTAGGGATGAGCAGTTCTTC. Translated, it gives CSVEEWPRDEQFF.

This clonotype was seen a few times. The V and J genes are TRBV2 and TRBJ2-7, with 7 bases identical to TRBD2. Germline CDR1 SNHLY, CDR2 FYNNEI. The V segment lost 4 bases and the J segment 5 bases; nucleotides outside the gene matches: 11. The CDR3 has 15 amino acids. CDR3 DNA sequence: TGTGCCAGCAGTGGAAGGCGGGGGTTGGACGACGAGCAGTACTTC. This translates into CASSGRRGLDDEQYF.

The sample holds many counts of this clonotype. The CDR3 DNA sequence: TGCGCCAGCAGCTTGAGTGGCAATCAGCCCCAGCATTTT. This translates into CASSLSGNQPQHF. V usage is TRBV5-1 and J usage is TRBJ1-5; D not certain. V was pared by 1 base and J by 2 bases, with 4 bases between. Germline values: CDR1 SGHRS, CDR2 YFSETQ. The CDR3 consists of 13 residues.